This T cell receptor beta chain was found in a study of cytomegalovirus exposure and HLA in healthy donors. About the research overall: Earlier sequencing of some 190 million T cells yielded roughly 100 million unique TCR beta sequences.

A note on this clone: Antigen specificity is unknown.

Study-wide results and limits: Cytomegalovirus-associated status was assigned to some 160 TCR beta chains. A later analysis, which compared TCR beta chains of equal frequency, found the HLA-associated ones more clonally expanded. Per a prior analysis, the majority of TCR beta V segments were productive roughly 87% or roughly 30% of the time.

PCR primers comprised 60 Vbeta and 13 Jbeta primers. The table came from immunoSEQ multiplex PCR; TCRdb's copy has only in-frame clones and leaves some out. The data hold 140,000 or so clones, with 80% to 85% observed a single time. The germline V gene has CDR1 MDHEN and CDR2 SYDVKM. The CDR3 runs 15 residues. The V gene lost 8 bases and the J gene lost 2 bases, with 16 bases spanning the gap. The V and J genes are TRBV28 and TRBJ1-5; D is possibly TRBD1 (5 bases). The receptor comes from a woman aged 30 to 39 in good health and CMV-seronegative. The sequencing sample was made of PBMCs. The CDR3 coding sequence is TGTGCCAGCTCTTTGGGACTTATGGGCAATCAGCCCCAGCATTTT. It is translated as CASSLGLMGNQPQHF.